A single sample is the source of the 9 T cell receptor beta chains below, sequenced in a study of regulatory T cells in long-lasting Graves disease. Combining iRepertoire HTBI primers with Arm-PCR of CDR3 regions, the authors built TCR beta libraries. Each CDR3 protein is one row after TCRdb ran MiXCR on the multiplex PCR reads. The profile covers more than 450,000 distinct CDR3 sequences, with around 16% appearing a single time and 10% to 15% taken by the ten largest. The sample's time point: newly diagnosed GD, antithyroid drugs for less than 3 months. There was RNA extracted from PBMCs, and the TCR library was made from it. This sample also belongs to another study, concerning T cells in Graves' hyperthyroidism and ophthalmopathy.

Specimen: peripheral blood mononuclear cells (PBMCs), collected at new diagnosis, from a patient treated with antithyroid drugs. Receptor source: a man aged 35 to 55 with Graves disease.

This clonotype was seen ten or more times. The chain links TRBV28 to TRBJ2-2; weak D call: TRBD2 (5 bases). The CDR3 consists of 16 residues. Germline V lookup: CDR1 MDHEN, CDR2 SYDVKM. V lost 3 bases and J 0 bases, leaving 11 bases between the germline ends. CDR3 in amino acids: CASSLTGSTNTGELFF. DNA of the CDR3: TGTGCCAGCAGTTTGACGGGATCTACGAACACCGGGGAGCTGTTTTTT. The full variable domain, rest sourced from reference TRBV28 and TRBJ2-2, is DVKVTQSSRYLVKRTGEKVFLECVQDMDHENMFWYRQDPGLGLRLIYFSYDVKMKEKGDIPEGYSVSREKKERFSLILESASTNQTSMYLCASSLTGSTNTGELFFGEGSRLTVL.

The chain couples TRBV6-1 to TRBJ1-2; tentative D call: TRBD1 (6 bases). The V gene lost 2 bases and the J gene lost 5 bases, with 9 bases spanning the gap. This CDR3 is 13 amino acids long. Germline V gene lookup returns CDR1 MNHNS and CDR2 SASEGT. Here the CDR3 reads CASSERQGYGYTF. The DNA of the CDR3 is TGTGCCAGCAGTGAACGTCAGGGGTATGGCTACACCTTC.

Comments on this clonotype: A single base is all that separates this from a far larger clone, so a read error is likely. This chain joins TRBV28 and TRBJ2-7, with D possibly called TRBD1 or TRBD2 (5 bases each). The germline V and J ends were trimmed by 4 bases and 7 bases, with 20 bases remaining between them. The CDR3 has 15 residues. Per the germline V gene, CDR1 is MDHEN and CDR2 is SYDVKM. DNA for the CDR3: TGTGCCAGCAGTTCACCGGGACCAGGGAACAATGAGCAGTACTTC. Protein product: CASSSPGPGNNEQYF.

This clonotype was counted ten times or more. The genes are TRBV20-1 and TRBJ2-3, with TRBD2 matching 8 bases. Germline loops: CDR1 DFQATT, CDR2 SNEGSKA (reference sequence). J was trimmed by 2 bases and V by 3 bases; bases with no gene match: 7. The length of the CDR3 is 15 residues. CDR3: CSASQTSDFTDTQYF. CDR3 coding DNA: TGCAGTGCTAGTCAGACTAGCGATTTCACAGATACGCAGTATTTT.

Many counts were recorded for this clonotype. The V and J genes are TRBV6-5 and TRBJ2-7; 11 bases are a match to TRBD2. Germline V gene data show CDR1 as MNHEY and CDR2 as SVGAGI. This CDR3 contains 16 residues. V trimming: 4 bases; J trimming: 0 bases; junction bases outside the gene matches: 5. Written as DNA, the CDR3 is TGTGCCAGCAGTTTAGCGGGAGGGGCACCCTCCTACGAGCAGTACTTC. Translation: CASSLAGGAPSYEQYF.

A few counts support this clonotype. The gene calls are TRBV19 and TRBJ1-2; unclear D gene. This CDR3 is 14 amino acids long. Germline V CDR1 and CDR2: LNHDA, SQIVND (reference sequence). The ends were cut back, 4 bases at V and 6 bases at J, with 15 bases in the middle. The CDR3, as DNA: TGTGCCAGTAGTACCCTATCTCCTGTGAATGGCTACACCTTC. This codes for CASSTLSPVNGYTF.

In its sample, this clonotype was seen a few times. The V gene is TRBV29-1, the J gene TRBJ2-1; 10 bases line up with TRBD2. V shed 7 bases, J shed 6 bases, and the junction held 9 bases outside the gene matches. CDR3 length: 14 amino acids. Germline CDR1 and CDR2: SQVTM and ANQGSEA. The CDR3 spells CSAGRLAGVNEQFF. The CDR3 DNA follows: TGCAGCGCTGGTCGGCTAGCGGGAGTCAATGAGCAGTTCTTC.

Turning to this clonotype: A junction end diverges from the germline sequence, so it may reflect a read error. This chain links TRBV6-1 with TRBJ1-1, with D unresolved. In germline, CDR1 is MNHNS, CDR2 SASEGT. The CDR3 length is 12 residues. CDR3 residues: CASSEGNTEAFF. In DNA, the CDR3 is TGTGCCAGCAGCGAAGGGAACACTGAAGCTTTCTTT.

This clonotype appeared many times. The CDR3 protein is CASSQQARGGYTF. In DNA, the CDR3 is TGTGCCAGCAGTCAACAGGCCCGAGGGGGCTACACCTTC. The chain links TRBV27 to TRBJ1-2, with D possibly being TRBD1 (5 bases). Trimming cost V 5 bases and J 8 bases, with 15 bases left between them. CDR3 size: 13 residues. In germline, CDR1 is MNHEY, CDR2 SMNVEV (reference sequence).